This T cell receptor (beta chain) was identified during a study of tumour-infiltrating T cells in Burkitt lymphoma. Repertoires were generated with immunoSEQ multiplex PCR, while TCRdb's copy carries only in-frame clones and drops some. The sample shows more than 45,000 clones, approximately 31% of them seen only once. This CDR3 has 16 amino acids. Germline V gives CDR1 GTSNPN, CDR2 SVGIG (reference sequence). The V end lost 1 base, the J end lost 0 bases, and 13 bases lay between the germline ends. Only a few counts were recorded for this clone. The rearrangement uses TRBV30 and TRBJ1-5; no firm D call. This TCR came from a human donor with Burkitt lymphoma. Sequencing used tumor tissue. The CDR3 here is CAWSAYRVPSNQPQHF. CDR3 coding DNA: TGTGCCTGGAGTGCCTACCGGGTCCCTAGCAATCAGCCCCAGCATTTT.